This T cell receptor (beta chain) emerged from a study of OX40 agonist ivuxolimab in advanced cancers. On the study more broadly: Melanoma, hepatocellular carcinoma, head and neck or renal cell cancer occurred in dose-escalation patients.

The count of this clone is one. What it binds is unknown. Study-level findings and limits: Expansion of clones was among the lowest in partial responders at 0.1-3.0 mg/kg. The CD4+ and CD8+ T cells in the blood had expanded clonally by week 6 at 0.1 to 3.0 mg/kg.

Sequenced by immunoSEQ multiplex PCR; TCRdb stores in-frame clones only, minus some. Counted here are about 20,000 clones, around 76% occurring once; the ten biggest clones make up 20% to 25%. Germline V gene data show CDR1 as SGHVS and CDR2 as FNYEAQ. Trimming removed 3 bases from V and 4 bases from J; junction bases left unmatched: 9. The CDR3 spans 15 residues. The rearrangement uses TRBV7-6 and TRBJ2-7; TRBD1 aligns across 7 bases. The receptor was derived from an adult with an advanced solid tumor such as melanoma, head and neck, liver or kidney cancer. The input for sequencing was CD4+ or CD8+ T cells sorted from blood, taken in a trial of the OX40 agonist ivuxolimab. CDR3 amino acids: CASSLVRQGVYEQYF. The DNA for the CDR3 is TGTGCCAGCAGCTTGGTCCGACAGGGCGTTTACGAGCAGTACTTC.